Presented here are 31 T cell receptor beta chains from one specimen sequenced in a study of identical twins. TCRdb reprocessed the 5' RACE reads with MiXCR, giving one entry per CDR3 protein. The table lists a few hundred thousand distinct CDR3 sequences, 10% of them singletons, with more than 8.5% in the top ten. Sequencing input: memory T cells sorted from blood. The receptors here all came from a man between 50 and 59 years old in good health.

A word on this clonotype: Given a much more abundant clone one base away, this may be a read error. The genes are TRBV14 and TRBJ1-6, with D hard to call. The CDR3 contains 15 residues. Germline V lookup: CDR1 SGHDN, CDR2 FVKESK. CDR3 sequence: CASSQFGNYNSPFHF. CDR3 nucleotide sequence: TGTGCCAGCAGCCAGTTCGGGAACTATAATTCACCCTTCCACTTT.

There are many counts of this clonotype. V and J are TRBV29-1 and TRBJ2-1; 9 bases agree with TRBD1. The ends lost 3 bases at V and 10 bases at J; junction bases unmatched: 7. This CDR3 spans 13 amino acids. CDR1 SQVTM and CDR2 ANQGSEA come from the germline V gene. In nucleotides, the CDR3 is TGCAGCGTTGAGACCAACAGGGGGCGGGAGCAGTTCTTC. Encoded protein: CSVETNRGREQFF.

This clonotype appeared a few times. The rearrangement joins TRBV28 to TRBJ2-7; 9 bases map to TRBD1. The CDR3 spans 13 residues. Germline loops: CDR1 MDHEN, CDR2 SYDVKM. With 6 bases clipped from V and 3 bases from J, the junction kept 3 bases outside the gene matches. CDR3 protein: CASRTGGLYEQYF. DNA for the CDR3: TGTGCCAGCAGAACAGGGGGCCTCTACGAGCAGTACTTC.

This clonotype was found a few times. The chain joins TRBV12-3 or TRBV12-4 to TRBJ1-2; D perhaps matches TRBD1 (5 bases). Trimming stripped 5 bases from V and 4 bases from J, with 17 bases between. This CDR3 spans 15 amino acids. CDR3 sequence: CASSQDEQATYGYTF. CDR3 coding DNA: TGTGCCAGCAGTCAGGATGAACAGGCCACCTATGGCTACACCTTC.

This clonotype was recorded many times. The chain recombines TRBV28 with TRBJ2-1; a possible D gene is TRBD1 (6 bases). The CDR3 loop spans 14 amino acids. The V and J ends lost 5 bases and 2 bases respectively, with 10 bases between them. Germline V gene sequence: CDR1 MDHEN, CDR2 SYDVKM. CDR3 sequence: CASSVRDTYNEQFF. DNA of the CDR3: TGTGCCAGCAGTGTCCGGGACACCTACAATGAGCAGTTCTTC.

There are many counts of this clonotype. The chain uses TRBV9 and TRBJ2-5, with D possibly matching TRBD2 (7 bases). The CDR3 length is 15 residues. Germline V gene lookup returns CDR1 SGDLS and CDR2 YYNGEE. With 0 bases removed from V and 5 bases from J, the gap between germline ends came to 14 bases. The CDR3, as DNA: TGTGCCAGCAGCGTAGATGCGGGGGCTGGTGAGACCCAGTACTTC. Its protein product is CASSVDAGAGETQYF.

The chain recombines TRBV15 with TRBJ2-2, with unresolved D. The CDR3 sequence is 13 residues long. Trimming took off 0 bases at V and 7 bases at J, with 6 bases between the two ends. CDR1 LNHNV and CDR2 YYDKDF come from the germline V gene (reference sequence). The CDR3 DNA sequence: TGTGCCACCAGCAGAGACAACCTCGGGGAGCTGTTTTTT. This gives the protein CATSRDNLGELFF.

Only a few counts were recorded for this clonotype. This chain links TRBV30 with TRBJ2-7, with a weak D call TRBD2 (6 bases). CDR1 and CDR2 from the germline V gene are GTSNPN and SVGIG (reference sequence). The CDR3 sequence is 15 residues long. Trimming removed 4 bases at V and 4 bases at J, with 20 bases between. The CDR3 protein is CAWTPFERAGYEQYF. The CDR3 nucleotides read TGTGCCTGGACCCCGTTCGAGCGGGCGGGTTACGAGCAGTACTTC.

About this clonotype: A much larger clone sits a single nucleotide away, making a read error possible. The V and J genes are TRBV7-3 and TRBJ2-2; possible D gene TRBD1, 6 bases. CDR1 SGHTA and CDR2 FQGTGA come from the germline V gene. There are 13 residues in the CDR3. V was pared by 8 bases and J by 0 bases, with 7 bases between. The CDR3: CASGTPNTGELFF. The CDR3 DNA sequence: TGTGCCAGCGGGACACCGAACACCGGGGAGCTGTTTTTT. Filled out from reference TRBV7-3 and TRBJ2-2, the complete variable domain reads GAGVSQTPSNKVTEKGKYVELRCDPISGHTALYWYRQSLGQGPEFLIYFQGTGAADDSGLPNDRFFAVRPEGSVSTLKIQRTERGDSAVYLCASGTPNTGELFFGEGSRLTVL.

This clonotype has at least ten counts. V is TRBV20-1 and J is TRBJ2-1; D assignment may be TRBD1 or TRBD2 (5 bases each). V was pared by 8 bases and J by 11 bases, with 19 bases between. In germline, CDR1 is DFQATT, CDR2 SNEGSKA (reference sequence). CDR3 length: 12 residues. CDR3 nucleotides: TGCAGTTCCCCATCTTTCCGGGACCAGCAGTTCTTC. This gives the protein CSSPSFRDQQFF.

The chain couples TRBV11-1 to TRBJ2-7; 12 nucleotides match TRBD1. This CDR3 is built from 20 residues. Trimming took 1 base from V and 2 from J; bases not matched to a gene: 15. The germline CDR1 and CDR2 sequences are SGHAT and FQDESV (reference sequence). This CDR3 is CASSLGAGQGATRSTYEQYF. The CDR3 nucleotides are TGTGCCAGCAGCTTAGGGGCGGGACAGGGGGCCACAAGATCGACCTACGAGCAGTACTTC.

The rearrangement links TRBV5-5 to TRBJ2-3; D is unresolved. The CDR3 runs to 15 residues. Trimming left V 4 bases short and J 4 bases short, with 16 bases between. Germline V gene data show CDR1 as SGHKS and CDR2 as YYEKEE (reference sequence). The CDR3 region is CASSEAPVAADTQYF. The CDR3 DNA reads as TGTGCCAGCAGCGAAGCGCCAGTCGCGGCAGATACGCAGTATTTT. The full variable domain, with the rest looked up from reference TRBV5-5 and TRBJ2-3, is DAGVTQSPTHLIKTRGQQVTLRCSPISGHKSVSWYQQVLGQGPQFIFQYYEKEERGRGNFPDRFSARQFPNYSSELNVNALLLGDSALYLCASSEAPVAADTQYFGPGTRLTVL.

This clonotype was detected a few times. The CDR3 region is CSARVPGDYGYTF. The DNA of the CDR3 is TGCAGTGCTAGAGTCCCGGGGGACTATGGCTACACCTTC. The V call is TRBV20-1, the J call TRBJ1-2, with TRBD1 as a possible D gene (5 bases). CDR1 and CDR2 from the germline V gene are DFQATT and SNEGSKA (reference sequence). The CDR3 sequence is 13 residues long. Trimming cost V 1 base and J 3 bases, with 9 bases left between them.

This clonotype was seen ten or more times. This sequence joins TRBV7-2 and TRBJ2-7, with TRBD2 as a possible D gene (7 bases). CDR3 length equals 14 residues. Germline loops: CDR1 SGHTA, CDR2 FQGNSA. Trimming stripped 5 bases from V and 5 bases from J, with 16 bases between. CDR3 in DNA: TGTGCCAGCAGCCCATCCGGGGGGCTGGACGAGCAGTACTTC. Protein product: CASSPSGGLDEQYF.

This clonotype was counted many times. The chain links TRBV20-1 to TRBJ2-7, with TRBD1 matching 9 bases. The CDR3 runs to 14 residues. V shed 7 bases and J 3 bases; nucleotides not matched to a gene: 10. CDR1 is DFQATT, CDR2 SNEGSKA, per germline (reference sequence). The CDR3 bases are TGCAGTGTTCCGCCGGGACAGGGTAACTACGAGCAGTACTTC. As protein: CSVPPGQGNYEQYF.

The table lists this clonotype with a few counts. The genes are TRBV21-1 and TRBJ2-7; the D call in the table, TRBD1, was not verified against the DNA. TRBV21-1 is classified as a pseudogene. The CDR3 extends over 16 amino acids. The CDR3 DNA follows: TGTGCCAGCAGCATTTTCGTGGGACCCAATACCTACGAGCAGTACTTC. It codes for CASSIFVGPNTYEQYF.

This clonotype was observed a single time. A much larger clone lies one base from this, so it may be a read error. The rearrangement uses TRBV20-1 and TRBJ2-1, with D perhaps being TRBD1 or TRBD2 (6 bases each). The CDR3 is 12 residues long. The germline V gene encodes CDR1 DFQATT and CDR2 SNEGSKA (reference sequence). Written as DNA, the CDR3 is TGCAGTGCTGGCGGGACAAGGGGTGAGCAGCTCTTC. Translated, it gives CSAGGTRGEQLF.

V usage is TRBV7-9 and J usage is TRBJ2-7; perhaps D is TRBD1 or TRBD2 (5 bases each). Germline CDR1 reads SEHNR; CDR2 reads FQNEAQ (reference sequence). The CDR3 length is 15 residues. Trimming removed 6 bases from V and 3 bases from J, with 18 bases in between. CDR3 protein: CASRWDGGPNYEQYF. The CDR3 region has the DNA TGTGCCAGCAGATGGGACGGCGGTCCAAACTACGAGCAGTACTTC.

This clonotype was recorded at least ten times. The chain couples TRBV7-2 to TRBJ2-1, with D possibly being TRBD2 (7 bases). Germline-derived CDR1 and CDR2 are SGHTA and FQGNSA. V was cut by 5 bases and J by 9 bases, with 17 bases left in between. This CDR3 has 14 residues. As DNA, the CDR3 is TGTGCCAGCAGCCCGATCAGGGGAGGGGCTGAGCAGTTCTTC. The encoded protein is CASSPIRGGAEQFF. Drawing the rest from reference TRBV7-2 and TRBJ2-1, the complete variable domain is GAGVSQSPSNKVTEKGKDVELRCDPISGHTALYWYRQSLGQGLEFLIYFQGNSAPDKSGLPSDRFSAERTGGSVSTLTIQRTQQEDSAVYLCASSPIRGGAEQFFGPGTRLTVL.

This clonotype has more than one count but fewer than ten. J is TRBJ2-1 and V is TRBV12-3 or TRBV12-4, with D unclear. This CDR3 spans 10 amino acids. The V end lost 3 bases, the J end lost 14 bases, and 8 bases lay between the germline ends. The CDR3 region has the DNA TGTGCCAGCAGTTTTGAACGAAAGTTCTTC. It translates to CASSFERKFF.

This chain links TRBV12-3 or TRBV12-4 with TRBJ1-2; maybe TRBD1 (5 bases). This CDR3 has 15 amino acids. V lost 4 bases and J lost 11, with 23 bases in between. The CDR3 here is CASSYSFSPRALYTF. The CDR3 DNA reads TGTGCCAGCAGTTACTCTTTTTCCCCCAGGGCCCTTTACACCTTC.

This clonotype was recorded many times. This sequence joins TRBV11-2 and TRBJ1-2; D uncertain. The V end lost 6 bases, the J end lost 2 bases, and 13 bases lay between the germline ends. CDR3 size: 14 residues. Germline V gives CDR1 SGHAT, CDR2 FQNNGV. CDR3 sequence (DNA): TGTGCCAGCAGGCCCCCGACACTGAACTATGGCTACACCTTC. It is translated as CASRPPTLNYGYTF.

This clonotype has ten or more counts. V gene TRBV6-1 combines with J gene TRBJ2-6; maybe TRBD1 (6 bases). Germline assignment: CDR1 MNHNS and CDR2 SASEGT. Trimming shortened V by 4 bases and J by 0 bases, and 13 bases separated the two germline ends. This CDR3 comprises 17 residues. The CDR3 loop reads CASSAGQFTSGANVLTF. Here the CDR3 DNA reads TGTGCCAGCAGTGCCGGACAGTTCACCTCTGGGGCCAACGTCCTGACTTTC.

This clonotype showed up just a few times. The chain recombines TRBV20-1 with TRBJ1-5; D is ambiguous. Trimming removed 0 bases from V and 2 bases from J, with 5 bases in between. Germline assignment: CDR1 DFQATT and CDR2 SNEGSKA (reference sequence). There are 13 residues in the CDR3. In DNA form, the CDR3 reads TGCAGTGCTAGAGATCGCCGCAATCAGCCCCAGCATTTT. It encodes CSARDRRNQPQHF.

The sample holds a few counts of this clonotype. This chain uses TRBV29-1 with TRBJ2-7; 12 bases line up with TRBD2. The CDR3 extends over 13 amino acids. Germline lookup yields CDR1 SQVTM and CDR2 ANQGSEA. V lost 7 bases to trimming and J lost 6 bases; unmatched junction nucleotides: 7. CDR3 coding DNA: TGCAGCGGTATACTAGCGGGAGGCTCCGAGCAGTACTTC. It translates to CSGILAGGSEQYF.

In its sample, this clonotype was seen a few times. This chain connects TRBV20-1 to TRBJ2-1; D ambiguous. The CDR3 consists of 15 residues. V was pared by 3 bases and J by 0 bases, with 12 bases between. Germline values: CDR1 DFQATT, CDR2 SNEGSKA (reference sequence). CDR3 DNA sequence: TGCAGTGCTAGCCTTACCTCAACCTCCTACAATGAGCAGTTCTTC. Its protein product is CSASLTSTSYNEQFF.

The table lists this clonotype with many counts. This chain uses TRBV27 with TRBJ2-7, with 9 nucleotides matching TRBD1. CDR3 length equals 13 residues. With 4 bases clipped from V and 6 bases from J, the junction kept 4 bases outside the gene matches. Looked up from germline, CDR1 is MNHEY and CDR2 is SMNVEV (reference sequence). For the CDR3, the DNA is TGTGCCAGCAGTTCGGGACAGGGTGTCGAGCAGTACTTC. Its translation: CASSSGQGVEQYF.

This clonotype was observed at least ten times. The chain recombines TRBV20-1 with TRBJ1-1; no firm D call. The CDR3 is 13 residues long. CDR1 and CDR2 (germline): DFQATT, SNEGSKA (reference sequence). Trimming removed 0 bases from V and 7 bases from J, with 12 bases in between. CDR3 nucleotides: TGCAGTGCTAGAGATCTAAAGGGAGTTGAAGCTTTCTTT. As protein: CSARDLKGVEAFF.

At least ten counts were recorded for this clonotype. V gene TRBV27 combines with J gene TRBJ2-5; 12 bases map to TRBD2. CDR3 length: 15 amino acids. Per the germline V gene, CDR1 is MNHEY and CDR2 is SMNVEV (reference sequence). After removal of 2 bases from V and 2 bases from J, the junction contained 0 bases not matched to a gene. CDR3: CASSLLAGGQETQYF. CDR3 nucleotides: TGTGCCAGCAGTTTACTAGCGGGAGGGCAAGAGACCCAGTACTTC.

The table lists this clonotype with many counts. The V and J genes are TRBV5-1 and TRBJ2-5; 9 bases are shared with TRBD1. The germline gives CDR1 SGHRS, CDR2 YFSETQ. V lost 4 bases and J lost 5; bases outside the gene matches: 9. This CDR3 contains 15 residues. The CDR3 region has the DNA TGCGCCAGCAGCCCGGGACAGGGAAGAAAGGAGACCCAGTACTTC. It yields the protein CASSPGQGRKETQYF. The full variable domain, its missing parts supplied by reference TRBV5-1 and TRBJ2-5, is KAGVTQTPRYLIKTRGQQVTLSCSPISGHRSVSWYQQTPGQGLQFLFEYFSETQRNKGNFPGRFSGRQFSNSRSEMNVSTLELGDSALYLCASSPGQGRKETQYFGPGTRLLVL.

This clonotype was recorded a few times. The rearrangement uses TRBV28 and TRBJ2-1; D perhaps matches TRBD2 (6 bases). V was pared by 5 bases and J by 3 bases, with 23 bases between. CDR3 length equals 18 residues. Germline V CDR1 and CDR2: MDHEN, SYDVKM. The CDR3 loop reads CASSGAPGRSLHYNEQFF. The CDR3 region has the DNA TGTGCCAGCAGTGGCGCGCCAGGGAGGTCCCTTCACTACAATGAGCAGTTCTTC.